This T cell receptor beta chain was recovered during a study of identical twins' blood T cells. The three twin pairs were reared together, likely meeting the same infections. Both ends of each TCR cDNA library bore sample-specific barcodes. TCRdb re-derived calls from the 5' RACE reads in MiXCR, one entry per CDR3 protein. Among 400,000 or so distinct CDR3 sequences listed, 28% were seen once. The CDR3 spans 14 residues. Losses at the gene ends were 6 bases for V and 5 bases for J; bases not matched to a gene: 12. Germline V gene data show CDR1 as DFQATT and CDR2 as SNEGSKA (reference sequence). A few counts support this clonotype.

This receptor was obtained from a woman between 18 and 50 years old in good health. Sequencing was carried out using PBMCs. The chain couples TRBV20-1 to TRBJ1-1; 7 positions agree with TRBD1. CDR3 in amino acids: CSASRGLGRTEAFF. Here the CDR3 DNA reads TGCAGTGCCTCAAGGGGGCTAGGAAGGACTGAAGCTTTCTTT.